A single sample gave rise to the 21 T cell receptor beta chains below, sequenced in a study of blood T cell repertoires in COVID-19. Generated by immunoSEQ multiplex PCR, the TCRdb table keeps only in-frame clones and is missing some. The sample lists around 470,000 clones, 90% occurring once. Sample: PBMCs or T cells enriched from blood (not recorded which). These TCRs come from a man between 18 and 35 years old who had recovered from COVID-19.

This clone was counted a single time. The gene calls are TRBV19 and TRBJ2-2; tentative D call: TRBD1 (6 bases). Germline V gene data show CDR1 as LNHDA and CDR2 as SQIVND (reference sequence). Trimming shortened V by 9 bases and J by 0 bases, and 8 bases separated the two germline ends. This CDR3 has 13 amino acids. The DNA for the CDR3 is TGTGCCAGCCGACAGGCGAACACCGGGGAGCTGTTTTTT. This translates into CASRQANTGELFF.

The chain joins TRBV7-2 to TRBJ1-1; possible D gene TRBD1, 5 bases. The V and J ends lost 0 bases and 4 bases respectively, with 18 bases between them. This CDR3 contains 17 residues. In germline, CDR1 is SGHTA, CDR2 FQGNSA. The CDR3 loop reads CASSLALGPRAGTEAFF. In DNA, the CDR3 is TGTGCCAGCAGCTTAGCTTTGGGGCCGCGAGCGGGCACTGAAGCTTTCTTT.

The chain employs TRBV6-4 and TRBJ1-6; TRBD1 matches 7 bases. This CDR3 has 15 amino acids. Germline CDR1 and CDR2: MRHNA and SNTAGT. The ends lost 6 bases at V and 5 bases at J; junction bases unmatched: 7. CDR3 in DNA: TGTGCCAGCAGGGGACAGAGAGGAAATAATTCACCCCTCCACTTT. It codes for CASRGQRGNNSPLHF.

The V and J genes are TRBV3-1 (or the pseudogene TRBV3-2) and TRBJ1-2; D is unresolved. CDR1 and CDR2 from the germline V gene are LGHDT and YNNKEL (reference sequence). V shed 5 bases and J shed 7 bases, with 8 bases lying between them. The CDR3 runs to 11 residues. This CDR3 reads CASSYSGGYTF. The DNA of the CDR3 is TGTGCCAGCAGCTACTCGGGTGGCTACACCTTC.

The DNA for the CDR3 is TGTGCCAGTAAGAGGGCGGGGGCGCTTAATAGCAATCAGCCCCAGCATTTT. As protein: CASKRAGALNSNQPQHF. The V gene is TRBV19, the J gene TRBJ1-5; tentatively, D is TRBD1 (6 bases). The V gene's germline CDR1 is LNHDA and CDR2 SQIVND (reference sequence). The CDR3 sequence is 17 residues long. The germline V and J ends were trimmed by 7 bases and 0 bases, with 19 bases remaining between them.

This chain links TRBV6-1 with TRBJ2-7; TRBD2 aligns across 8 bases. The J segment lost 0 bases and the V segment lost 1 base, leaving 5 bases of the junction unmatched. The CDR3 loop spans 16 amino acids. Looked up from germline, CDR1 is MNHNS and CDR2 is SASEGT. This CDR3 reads CASSEGGGTSSYEQYF. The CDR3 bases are TGTGCCAGCAGTGAAGGCGGCGGGACTAGCTCCTACGAGCAGTACTTC.

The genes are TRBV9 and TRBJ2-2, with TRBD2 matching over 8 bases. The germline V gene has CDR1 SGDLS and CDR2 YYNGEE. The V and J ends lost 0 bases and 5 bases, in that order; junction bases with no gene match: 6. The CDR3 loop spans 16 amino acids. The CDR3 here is CASSVAGGAETGELFF. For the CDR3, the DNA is TGTGCCAGCAGCGTAGCCGGGGGGGCCGAAACCGGGGAGCTGTTTTTT. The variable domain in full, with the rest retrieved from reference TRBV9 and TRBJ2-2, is DSGVTQTPKHLITATGQRVTLRCSPRSGDLSVYWYQQSLDQGLQFLIQYYNGEERAKGNILERFSAQQFPDLHSELNLSSLELGDSALYFCASSVAGGAETGELFFGEGSRLTVL.

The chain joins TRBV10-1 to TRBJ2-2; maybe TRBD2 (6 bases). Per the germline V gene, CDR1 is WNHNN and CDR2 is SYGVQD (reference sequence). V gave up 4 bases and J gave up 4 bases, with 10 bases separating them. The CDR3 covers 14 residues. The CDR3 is CASSAGSGTGELFF. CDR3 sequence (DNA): TGCGCCAGCAGTGCCGGGAGTGGCACCGGGGAGCTGTTTTTT.

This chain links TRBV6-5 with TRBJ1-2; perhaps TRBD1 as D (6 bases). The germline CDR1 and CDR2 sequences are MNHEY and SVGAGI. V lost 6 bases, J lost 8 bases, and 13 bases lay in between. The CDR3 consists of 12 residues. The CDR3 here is CASSSQGGGYTF. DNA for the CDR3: TGTGCCAGCAGCTCGCAAGGGGGAGGCTACACCTTC.

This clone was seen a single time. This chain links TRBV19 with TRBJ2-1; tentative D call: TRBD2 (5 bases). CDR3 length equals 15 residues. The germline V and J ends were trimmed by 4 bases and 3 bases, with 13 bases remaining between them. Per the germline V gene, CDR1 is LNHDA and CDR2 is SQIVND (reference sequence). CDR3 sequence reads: CASSTASGLYNEQFF. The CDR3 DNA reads TGTGCCAGTAGTACCGCGAGCGGCCTCTACAATGAGCAGTTCTTC.

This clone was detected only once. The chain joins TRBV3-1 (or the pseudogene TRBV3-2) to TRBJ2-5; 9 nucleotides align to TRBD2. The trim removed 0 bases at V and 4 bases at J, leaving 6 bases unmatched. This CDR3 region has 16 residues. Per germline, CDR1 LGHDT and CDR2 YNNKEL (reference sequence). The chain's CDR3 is CASSQDLGSGRETQYF. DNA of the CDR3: TGTGCCAGCAGCCAAGATCTCGGTAGCGGGAGAGAGACCCAGTACTTC.

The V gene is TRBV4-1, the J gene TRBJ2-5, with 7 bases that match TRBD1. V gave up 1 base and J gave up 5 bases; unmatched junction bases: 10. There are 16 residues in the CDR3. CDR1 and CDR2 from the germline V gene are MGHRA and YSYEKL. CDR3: CASSQGVKGGRETQYF. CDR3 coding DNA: TGCGCCAGCAGCCAAGGCGTTAAAGGGGGCAGGGAGACCCAGTACTTC.

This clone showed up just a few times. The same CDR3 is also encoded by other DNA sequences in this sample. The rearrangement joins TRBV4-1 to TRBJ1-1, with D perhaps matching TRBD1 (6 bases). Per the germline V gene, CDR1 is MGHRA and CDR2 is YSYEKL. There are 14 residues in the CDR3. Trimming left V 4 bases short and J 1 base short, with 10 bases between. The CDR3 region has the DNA TGCGCCAGCAGCCCCTTGACAGGGAACACTGAAGCTTTCTTT. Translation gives CASSPLTGNTEAFF.

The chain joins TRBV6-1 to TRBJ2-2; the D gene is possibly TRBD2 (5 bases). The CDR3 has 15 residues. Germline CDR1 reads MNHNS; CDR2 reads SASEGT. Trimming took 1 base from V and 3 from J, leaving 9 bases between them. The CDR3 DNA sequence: TGTGCCAGCAGTGAAGTAGCGAGTTACACCGGGGAGCTGTTTTTT. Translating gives CASSEVASYTGELFF.

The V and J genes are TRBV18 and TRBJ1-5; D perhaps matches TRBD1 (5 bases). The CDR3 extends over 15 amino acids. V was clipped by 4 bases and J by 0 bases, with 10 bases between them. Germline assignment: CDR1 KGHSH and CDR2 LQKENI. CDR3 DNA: TGTGCCAGCTCACTAGGGGCCATTAGCAATCAGCCCCAGCATTTT. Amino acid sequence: CASSLGAISNQPQHF.

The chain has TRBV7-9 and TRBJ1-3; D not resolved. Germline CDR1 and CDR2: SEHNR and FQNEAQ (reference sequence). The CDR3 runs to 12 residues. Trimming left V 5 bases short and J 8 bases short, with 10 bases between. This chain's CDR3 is CASSLEIDTIYF. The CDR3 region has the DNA TGTGCCAGCAGCCTGGAGATTGACACCATATATTTT. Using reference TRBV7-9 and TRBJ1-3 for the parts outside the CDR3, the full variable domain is DTGVSQNPRHKITKRGQNVTFRCDPISEHNRLYWYRQTLGQGPEFLTYFQNEAQLEKSRLLSDRFSAERPKGSFSTLEIQRTEQGDSAMYLCASSLEIDTIYFGEGSWLTVV.

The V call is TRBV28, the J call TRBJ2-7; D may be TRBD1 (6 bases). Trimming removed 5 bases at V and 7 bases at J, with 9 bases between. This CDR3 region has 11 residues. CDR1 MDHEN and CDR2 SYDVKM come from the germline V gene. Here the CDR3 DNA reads TGTGCCAGCAGTATAACAGGGGAGCAGTACTTC. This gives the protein CASSITGEQYF.

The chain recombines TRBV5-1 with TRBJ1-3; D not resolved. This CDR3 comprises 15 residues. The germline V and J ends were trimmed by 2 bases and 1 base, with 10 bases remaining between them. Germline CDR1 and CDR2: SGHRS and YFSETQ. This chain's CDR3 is CASSFLAGSGNTIYF. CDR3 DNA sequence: TGCGCCAGCAGCTTCCTCGCGGGGTCTGGAAACACCATATATTTT.

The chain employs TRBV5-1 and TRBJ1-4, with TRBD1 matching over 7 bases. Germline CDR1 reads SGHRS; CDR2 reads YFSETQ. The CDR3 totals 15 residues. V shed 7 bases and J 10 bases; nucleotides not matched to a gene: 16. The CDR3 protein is CASSLTGTADGKLFF. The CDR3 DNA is TGCGCCAGCTCACTTACCGGGACAGCGGATGGAAAACTGTTTTTT.

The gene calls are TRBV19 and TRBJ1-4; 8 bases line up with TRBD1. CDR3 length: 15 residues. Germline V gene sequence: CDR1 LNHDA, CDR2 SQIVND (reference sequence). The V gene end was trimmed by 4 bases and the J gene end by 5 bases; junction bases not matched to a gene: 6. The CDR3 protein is CASSTGTGPNEKLFF. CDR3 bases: TGTGCCAGTAGTACAGGGACAGGACCGAATGAAAAACTGTTTTTT.

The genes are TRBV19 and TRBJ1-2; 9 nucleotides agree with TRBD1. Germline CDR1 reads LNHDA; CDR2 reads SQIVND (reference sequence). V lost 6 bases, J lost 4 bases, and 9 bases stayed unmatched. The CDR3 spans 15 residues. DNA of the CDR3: TGTGCCAGTAGCCCGGGGACAGGGTTAGGCTATGGCTACACCTTC. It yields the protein CASSPGTGLGYGYTF.